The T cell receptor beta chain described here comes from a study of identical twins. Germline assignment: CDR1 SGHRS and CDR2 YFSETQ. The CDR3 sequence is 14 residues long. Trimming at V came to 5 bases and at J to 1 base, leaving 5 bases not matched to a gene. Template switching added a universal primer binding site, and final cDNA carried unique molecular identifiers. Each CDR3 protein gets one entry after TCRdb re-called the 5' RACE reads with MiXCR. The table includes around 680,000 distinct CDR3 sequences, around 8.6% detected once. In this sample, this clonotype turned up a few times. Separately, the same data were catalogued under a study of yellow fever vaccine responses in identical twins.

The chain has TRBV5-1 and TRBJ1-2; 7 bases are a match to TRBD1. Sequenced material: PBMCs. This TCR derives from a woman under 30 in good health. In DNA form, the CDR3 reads TGCGCCAGCAGGAGCGGGACAGTTAACTATGGCTACACCTTC. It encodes CASRSGTVNYGYTF.